The 15 T cell receptor beta chains listed next were all sequenced from one sample in a study of identical twins. Via MiXCR, TCRdb re-called the 5' RACE reads, giving one row per CDR3 protein. The table lists roughly 260,000 distinct CDR3 sequences, 6.5% to 9% of them singletons. This same sample was also part of a study on yellow fever vaccine responses in identical twins.

The sequenced sample consisted of CD8+ T cells sorted from blood. These receptors were taken from a woman younger than 35 in good health.

This clonotype showed up many times. The chain joins TRBV7-9 to TRBJ2-1, with no clear D. This CDR3 has 14 residues. Germline values: CDR1 SEHNR, CDR2 FQNEAQ (reference sequence). Trimming shortened V by 0 bases and J by 3 bases, and 6 bases separated the two germline ends. The CDR3 protein is CASSLATIYNEQFF. CDR3 bases: TGTGCCAGCAGCTTAGCCACGATCTACAATGAGCAGTTCTTC.

CDR3 in amino acids: CATSETRWDEQFF. DNA of the CDR3: TGTGCCACCAGTGAGACTAGGTGGGATGAGCAGTTCTTC. The rearrangement links TRBV24-1 to TRBJ2-1, with D perhaps matching TRBD2 (6 bases). Germline loops: CDR1 KGHDR, CDR2 SFDVKD. The CDR3 sequence is 13 residues long. V lost 4 bases, J lost 8 bases, and 11 bases lay in between.

The sample holds a few counts of this clonotype. The chain joins TRBV27 to TRBJ2-1; perhaps TRBD2 as D (6 bases). Trimming removed 8 bases from V and 5 bases from J, with 19 bases in between. This CDR3 region has 15 residues. CDR1 MNHEY and CDR2 SMNVEV come from the germline V gene (reference sequence). CDR3 in DNA: TGTGCCAGCCAGATACGACTAGGGCTAAACAATGAGCAGTTCTTC. It specifies CASQIRLGLNNEQFF.

This clonotype was detected only a few times. The chain links TRBV28 to TRBJ1-1; 9 nucleotides line up with TRBD1. Germline CDR1 and CDR2: MDHEN and SYDVKM. The CDR3 has 15 amino acids. V was clipped by 7 bases and J by 5 bases; unmatched bases: 11. CDR3 in amino acids: CASKDTGTGSTEAFF. In DNA, the CDR3 is TGTGCCAGCAAGGACACGGGGACAGGGAGTACTGAAGCTTTCTTT.

This clonotype was observed many times. The CDR3 sequence: CASSLGAYGELFF. The CDR3 DNA reads as TGTGCCAGCAGTTTGGGCGCATACGGGGAGCTGTTTTTT. The chain joins TRBV12-3 or TRBV12-4 to TRBJ2-2; D not resolved. Trimming removed 3 bases from V and 7 bases from J, with 9 bases in between. The CDR3 is 13 residues long.

There are many counts of this clonotype. The chain employs TRBV20-1 and TRBJ2-3; 8 nucleotides match TRBD2. V was pared by 6 bases and J by 0 bases, with 2 bases of the junction left unmatched. The V gene's germline CDR1 is DFQATT and CDR2 SNEGSKA (reference sequence). This CDR3 comprises 13 residues. CDR3 bases: TGCAGTGCGTGGACTAGCAGCACAGATACGCAGTATTTT. This sequence encodes CSAWTSSTDTQYF.

This clonotype was found many times. This chain joins TRBV29-1 and TRBJ2-2; TRBD2 agrees at 10 bases. This CDR3 comprises 15 residues. Trimming took 1 base from V and 4 from J; bases not matched to a gene: 3. Germline V gene data show CDR1 as SQVTM and CDR2 as ANQGSEA. CDR3 nucleotides: TGCAGCGTTGAAGCGTTAGCGGGGGGCACCGGGGAGCTGTTTTTT. Its translation is CSVEALAGGTGELFF.

This chain uses TRBV24-1 with TRBJ2-4; D gene uncertain. V lost 5 bases and J 6 bases, leaving 19 bases between the germline ends. The CDR3 contains 16 residues. Germline CDR1 reads KGHDR; CDR2 reads SFDVKD. For the CDR3, the DNA is TGTGCCACCAGTGCCCACGACCCGGCGGTGTCAAACATTCAGTACTTC. It translates to CATSAHDPAVSNIQYF.

This clonotype was seen a few times. This chain uses TRBV6-1 with TRBJ2-5, with a possible D match to TRBD1 (6 bases). CDR1 and CDR2 from the germline V gene are MNHNS and SASEGT. Trimming removed 8 bases from V and 2 bases from J, with 21 bases in between. The CDR3 covers 16 residues. CDR3 sequence: CASSAGVREFQETQYF. CDR3 nucleotide sequence: TGTGCCAGCTCGGCAGGGGTTAGAGAGTTTCAAGAGACCCAGTACTTC.

This clonotype appeared a few times. This sequence joins TRBV28 and TRBJ1-3; D perhaps matches TRBD1 (6 bases). The CDR3 loop spans 13 amino acids. In germline, CDR1 is MDHEN, CDR2 SYDVKM. Between the trimmed V and J ends, which lost 6 bases and 1 base, there was a span of 7 bases. The CDR3 spells CASRQGSGNTIYF. The CDR3 coding sequence is TGTGCCAGCAGACAGGGTTCTGGAAACACCATATATTTT.

The chain has TRBV12-3 or TRBV12-4 and TRBJ1-1; 8 nucleotides line up with TRBD1. The CDR3 loop spans 15 amino acids. Trimming removed 6 bases from V and 5 bases from J; junction bases left unmatched: 11. The CDR3 coding sequence is TGTGCCAGCAGCCGGGGGGGGACAGGCGGGACTGAAGCTTTCTTT. It is translated as CASSRGGTGGTEAFF.

This clonotype was seen more than once but under ten times. The chain carries TRBV25-1 and TRBJ1-1; D remains ambiguous. V lost 6 bases to trimming and J lost 0 bases, with 14 bases between them. Germline CDR1 MGHDK, CDR2 SYGVNS. The CDR3 spans 15 residues. The CDR3 loop is CASRAQETMNTEAFF. CDR3 nucleotides: TGTGCCAGCAGGGCGCAGGAGACCATGAACACTGAAGCTTTCTTT.

This clonotype was observed a handful of times. The V gene is TRBV12-3 or TRBV12-4, the J gene TRBJ2-3, with 9 nucleotides matching TRBD1. The CDR3 extends over 16 amino acids. The V and J ends lost 7 bases and 1 base, in that order; junction bases with no gene match: 9. CDR3 protein: CASNSLRTGGTDTQYF. The CDR3 DNA follows: TGTGCCAGCAACTCACTTCGGACAGGGGGCACAGATACGCAGTATTTT.

V gene TRBV20-1 combines with J gene TRBJ2-5; D may be TRBD1 (5 bases). The germline V and J ends were trimmed by 6 bases and 1 base, with 15 bases remaining between them. The germline V gene has CDR1 DFQATT and CDR2 SNEGSKA (reference sequence). This CDR3 contains 14 residues. The CDR3 DNA reads TGCAGTGCCATTGGCGTAGGGGCCCAAGAGACCCAGTACTTC. This translates into CSAIGVGAQETQYF.

V usage is TRBV6-1 and J usage is TRBJ2-5, with 14 bases lining up with TRBD2. V was pared by 5 bases and J by 2 bases, with 4 bases of the junction left unmatched. Germline values: CDR1 MNHNS, CDR2 SASEGT. The CDR3 covers 16 residues. CDR3 DNA sequence: TGTGCCAGCAGTACCGGGACTAGCGGGGGACAAGAGACCCAGTACTTC. It yields the protein CASSTGTSGGQETQYF.